The rows below give T cell receptor beta chains drawn from one sample of a study of cytomegalovirus exposure and HLA in healthy donors. The data were produced by immunoSEQ multiplex PCR, yet TCRdb's version contains in-frame clones alone and is incomplete. The table records approximately 140,000 clones, approximately 83% of them present only once. The sample was PBMCs. Receptors originate from a man aged 35-49 years in good health and CMV-seropositive. The CDR3 runs from the conserved cysteine through the conserved F or W. The D gene is left open where the match is weak. Rows may omit the clone size; those that give it use once, few, many or a size class.

>TRBV9|TRBJ2-2|NA|NA
TGTGCCAGCAGCGTAGCGGTGACAGTGAACACCGGGGAGCTGTTTTTT
CASSVAVTVNTGELFF
>TRBV27|TRBJ2-1|NA|TRBD2
TGTGCCAGCATCGACTATAGCGGGGTAACCGCCAATGAGCAGTTCTTC
CASIDYSGVTANEQFF
>TRBV11-3|TRBJ2-7|NA|TRBD1
TGTGCCAGCAGCCAGGCGGGACAGGCCACCTACGAGCAGTACTTC
CASSQAGQATYEQYF
>TRBV7-9|TRBJ2-7|once|NA
TGTTCCAGCAGCTTACTAGATGAGCAGTACTTC
CSSSLLDEQYF
>TRBV5-4|TRBJ2-7|NA|NA
TGTGCCAGCAGCATCGGGACTTCTATAAGGGTCGCCTACGAGCAGTACTTC
CASSIGTSIRVAYEQYF
>TRBV28|TRBJ1-1|NA|NA
TGTGCCAGCAATTACCCCCAGAGCCGGGGGAGGAACACTGAAGCTTTCTTT
CASNYPQSRGRNTEAFF
>TRBV20-1|TRBJ2-5|NA|NA
TGCAGTGCTAGAGCCAGAGAGACCCAGTACTTC
CSARARETQYF
>TRBV6-6|TRBJ2-3|NA|TRBD1
TGTGCCAGCAGTTACTCGGGACAGGGGAGCACAGATACGCAGTATTTT
CASSYSGQGSTDTQYF
>TRBV7-9|TRBJ2-1|NA|TRBD2
TGTGCCAGCAGCAACAGCGGGGGGGCATTCAATGAGCAGTTCTTC
CASSNSGGAFNEQFF
>TRBV5-4|TRBJ2-7|few|TRBD1
TGTGCCAGCAGCCCAACAGGGGGGACGTCCTACGAGCAGTACTTC
CASSPTGGTSYEQYF
>TRBV4-2|TRBJ1-1|few|NA
TGTGCCAGCAGCCAGGGCCGACAGAACACTGAAGCTTTCTTT
CASSQGRQNTEAFF
>TRBV6-4|TRBJ2-3|NA|TRBD2
TGTGCCAGCAGTGACAAGGGACTAGCGCCAGATACGCAGTATTTT
CASSDKGLAPDTQYF
>TRBV30|TRBJ2-1|NA|TRBD1
TGTGCCTGGAGTGGGAACAGGGGGAATGAGCAGTTCTTC
CAWSGNRGNEQFF
>TRBV5-3|TRBJ2-2|few|NA
TGTGCCAGAAGCTTGGATTCTGAGGGTCGACTGAACACCGGGGAGCTGTTTTTT
CARSLDSEGRLNTGELFF
>TRBV12-5|TRBJ1-5|NA|TRBD1
TGTGCTAGTGGTTTGACAGGGGGTGATCAGCCCCAGCATTTT
CASGLTGGDQPQHF
>TRBV14|TRBJ2-2|NA|NA
TGTGCCAGCAGCCCACTCCGGGGTCGGACCGGGGAGCTGTTTTTT
CASSPLRGRTGELFF
>TRBV28|TRBJ1-6|NA|TRBD1
TGTGCCAGCAGTTTGGGACGGACAGGGGGTTCACCCCTCCACTTT
CASSLGRTGGSPLHF
>TRBV6-1|TRBJ2-7|NA|NA
TGTGCCAGCAGTGCCGCACTAAACTACGAGCAGTACTTC
CASSAALNYEQYF
>TRBV7-9|TRBJ1-5|NA|TRBD1
TGTGCCAGCAGCTCCCACCAGACAGGGCCTCAGCCCCAGCATTTT
CASSSHQTGPQPQHF
>TRBV4-1|TRBJ1-4|NA|NA
TGCGCCAGCAGCCAAGATCGGTTGGCGGGAAAACTGTTTTTT
CASSQDRLAGKLFF
>TRBV30|TRBJ1-1|NA|NA
TGTGCCTTTCCCAAGGGGGGGACTGAAGCTTTCTTT
CAFPKGGTEAFF
>TRBV7-9|TRBJ2-5|NA|NA
TGTGCCAGCAGCCTAGGTCGGGAGACCCAGTACTTC
CASSLGRETQYF
>TRBV2|TRBJ1-5|NA|NA
TGTGCCAGCAACCTTGACGGGAGGAATAGCAATCAGCCCCAGCATTTT
CASNLDGRNSNQPQHF
>TRBV21-1|TRBJ1-2|once|NA
TGTGCCAGCAGCAAACGGTGCGACTACACCTTC
CASSKRCDYTF
>TRBV6-1|TRBJ1-6|NA|NA
TGTGCCAGCAGTGAATTGGACAGAGGGTCACCCCTCCACTTT
CASSELDRGSPLHF
>TRBV21-1|TRBJ2-2|NA|NA
TGTGCCAGCAGCAAAGAAGGAGGAGGGACCGGGGAGCTGTTTTTT
CASSKEGGGTGELFF
>TRBV10-3|TRBJ1-1|NA|NA
TGTGCCATCAGTGAGTTTGGACAGATGAACACTGAAGCTTTCTTT
CAISEFGQMNTEAFF
>TRBV4-3|TRBJ2-2|NA|NA
TGCGCCAGCAGCCAAGTCTACGGGGAGCTGTTTTTT
CASSQVYGELFF
>TRBV7-9|TRBJ2-4|NA|NA
TGTTCCAGCAGCCTCCGGGACTGGAGGGACTTC
CSSSLRDWRDF
>TRBV2|TRBJ2-5|NA|NA
TGTGCCAGCAGTGGTCAGACTAAGTTCCAAGAGACCCAGTACTTC
CASSGQTKFQETQYF
>TRBV7-9|TRBJ2-5|few|TRBD2
TGTGCCAGCAGCTTACCTCTAGCGGGTGAGACCCAGTACTTC
CASSLPLAGETQYF
>TRBV5-1|TRBJ1-4|NA|NA
TGCGCCAGCAGCTCACAGGGAACTAATGAAAAACTGTTTTTT
CASSSQGTNEKLFF
>TRBV7-9|TRBJ1-2|few|NA
TGTGCCAGCAGCCACAACCTCCTCTATGGCTACACCTTC
CASSHNLLYGYTF
>TRBV2|TRBJ1-3|few|NA
TGTGCCAGCAGCGTACAAGACTCTGGAAACACCATATATTTT
CASSVQDSGNTIYF
>TRBV7-9|TRBJ2-2|NA|TRBD1
TGTGCCAGCAGCTTAAGGACAGGGGGGATCGGGGAGCTGTTTTTT
CASSLRTGGIGELFF
>TRBV13|TRBJ1-1|few|TRBD1
TGTGCCAGCAGCTTAGCAGGGGGCACTGAAGCTTTCTTT
CASSLAGGTEAFF
>TRBV6-6|TRBJ2-1|NA|NA
TGTGCCAGCAGTCCTTCCTCCTTCAATGAGCAGTTCTTC
CASSPSSFNEQFF
>TRBV18|TRBJ1-2|NA|TRBD1
TGTGCCAGCTCACCGGTCCAGGGGGGCTATGGCTACACCTTC
CASSPVQGGYGYTF
>TRBV7-8|TRBJ2-1|once|TRBD2
TGTGCCAGCAGCTACCTCATAGCGGGGTCCCCCTACAATGAGCAGTTCTTC
CASSYLIAGSPYNEQFF
>TRBV6-1|TRBJ2-7|once|TRBD1
TGTGCCAGCAGTGCCAACTACAGGGGGTTGGGGTACGAGCAGTACTTC
CASSANYRGLGYEQYF
>TRBV6-1|TRBJ2-5|NA|NA
TGTGCCAGCAGTGAAGGGAGAGAGACCCAGTACTTC
CASSEGRETQYF
>TRBV7-9|TRBJ1-3|few|TRBD1
TGTGCCAGCAGCAAGCAGGGACAGAATGGAAACACCATATATTTT
CASSKQGQNGNTIYF
>TRBV27|TRBJ1-6|once|NA
TGTGCCAGCAGTTTATCGGCAGGGGCTTATAATTCACCCCTCCACTTT
CASSLSAGAYNSPLHF
>TRBV2|TRBJ2-3|NA|NA
TGCGCCAGCGGACTGGAGTTCTTT
CASGLEFF
>TRBV9|TRBJ2-3|NA|TRBD2
TGTGCCAGCAGCGTAGCTGGTTTTAGCGGGACAGATACGCAGTATTTT
CASSVAGFSGTDTQYF
>TRBV7-8|TRBJ2-5|NA|NA
TGTGCCAGCAGCCCCCGGGACCTTGGGGAGGCAGAGACCCAGTACTTC
CASSPRDLGEAETQYF
>TRBV18|TRBJ2-1|NA|TRBD2
TGTGCCAGCTCACCGCGGGAGAACTCGTACAATGAGCAGTTCTTC
CASSPRENSYNEQFF
>TRBV5-1|TRBJ2-1|NA|NA
TGCGCCAGCAGTCCCCAGGGGCACAATGAGCAGTTCTTC
CASSPQGHNEQFF
>TRBV29-1|TRBJ2-5|NA|NA
TGCAGCGTTTTACAAGAGACCCAGTACTTC
CSVLQETQYF
>TRBV10-3|TRBJ2-2|NA|NA
TGTGCCATCCGACCTGGGACAACGAACACCGGGGAGCTGTTTTTT
CAIRPGTTNTGELFF
>TRBV7-9|TRBJ1-1|once|NA
TGTGCCTCCACCCAGGCCACTGAAGCTTTCTTT
CASTQATEAFF
>TRBV18|TRBJ1-4|NA|TRBD1
TGTGCCAGCTCACCGGGACAGGCCCGTGAAAAACTGTTTTTT
CASSPGQAREKLFF
>TRBV7-9|TRBJ2-3|NA|TRBD2
TGTGCCAGCAGTTGGACTAGCGGGAAACTCACAGATACGCAGTATTTT
CASSWTSGKLTDTQYF
>TRBV18|TRBJ2-2|NA|NA
TGTGCCAGCTCACCATTACTAGGATCGAACACCGGGGAGCTGTTTTTT
CASSPLLGSNTGELFF